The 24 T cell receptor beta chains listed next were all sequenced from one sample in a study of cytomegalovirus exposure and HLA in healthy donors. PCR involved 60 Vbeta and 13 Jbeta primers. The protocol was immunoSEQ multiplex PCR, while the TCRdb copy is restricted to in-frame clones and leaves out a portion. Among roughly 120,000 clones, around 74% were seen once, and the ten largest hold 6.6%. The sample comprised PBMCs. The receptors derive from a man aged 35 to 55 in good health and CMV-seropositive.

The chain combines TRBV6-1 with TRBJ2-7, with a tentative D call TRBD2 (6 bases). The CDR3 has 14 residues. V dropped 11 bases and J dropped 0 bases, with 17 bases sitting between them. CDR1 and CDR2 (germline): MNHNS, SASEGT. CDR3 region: CAAAATRSSYEQYF. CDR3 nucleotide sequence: TGTGCCGCCGCGGCGACTAGGAGCTCCTACGAGCAGTACTTC.

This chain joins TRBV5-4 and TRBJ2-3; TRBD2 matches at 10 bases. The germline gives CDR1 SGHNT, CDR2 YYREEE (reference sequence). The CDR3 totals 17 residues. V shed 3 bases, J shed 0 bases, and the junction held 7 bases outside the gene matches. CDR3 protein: CASSSSGGRTSTDTQYF. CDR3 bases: TGTGCCAGCAGCTCTAGCGGGGGAAGAACTAGCACAGATACGCAGTATTTT. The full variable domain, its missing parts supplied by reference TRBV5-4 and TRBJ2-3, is ETGVTQSPTHLIKTRGQQVTLRCSSQSGHNTVSWYQQALGQGPQFIFQYYREEENGRGNFPPRFSGLQFPNYSSELNVNALELDDSALYLCASSSSGGRTSTDTQYFGPGTRLTVL.

The CDR3 spells CASSQVGTGGFRNTIYF. DNA for the CDR3: TGCGCCAGCAGCCAAGTCGGCACAGGGGGCTTTAGGAACACCATATATTTT. The chain uses TRBV4-1 and TRBJ1-3; the match to TRBD1 covers 9 bases. The CDR3 length is 17 residues. The germline CDR1 and CDR2 sequences are MGHRA and YSYEKL. V shed 1 base and J 7 bases; nucleotides not matched to a gene: 11.

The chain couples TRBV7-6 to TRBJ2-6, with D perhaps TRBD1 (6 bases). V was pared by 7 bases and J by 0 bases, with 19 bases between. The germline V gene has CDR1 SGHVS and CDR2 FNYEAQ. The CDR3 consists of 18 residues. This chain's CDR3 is CASTLIPPRGSGANVLTF. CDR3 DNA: TGTGCCAGCACCCTGATCCCCCCCAGGGGCTCTGGGGCCAACGTCCTGACTTTC.

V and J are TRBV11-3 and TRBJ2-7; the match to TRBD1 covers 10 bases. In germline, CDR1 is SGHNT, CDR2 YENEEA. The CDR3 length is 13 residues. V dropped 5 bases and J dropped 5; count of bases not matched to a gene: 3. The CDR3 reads CASSPGTGDEQYF. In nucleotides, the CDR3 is TGTGCCAGCAGCCCCGGGACAGGGGACGAGCAGTACTTC.

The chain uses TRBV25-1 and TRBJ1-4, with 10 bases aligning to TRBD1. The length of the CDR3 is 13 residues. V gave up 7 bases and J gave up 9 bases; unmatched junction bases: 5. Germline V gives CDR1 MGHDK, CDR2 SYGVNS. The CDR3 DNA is TGTGCCAGCACCGGGACAGGGGTTCAAAAACTGTTTTTT. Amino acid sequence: CASTGTGVQKLFF.

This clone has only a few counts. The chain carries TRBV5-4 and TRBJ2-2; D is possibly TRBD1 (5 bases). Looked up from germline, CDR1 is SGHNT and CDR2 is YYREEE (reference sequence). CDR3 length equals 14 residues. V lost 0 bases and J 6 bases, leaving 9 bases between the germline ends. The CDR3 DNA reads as TGTGCCAGCAGCTTGGAACCAGGGCCCGGGGAGCTGTTTTTT. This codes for CASSLEPGPGELFF. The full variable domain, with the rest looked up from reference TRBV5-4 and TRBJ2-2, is ETGVTQSPTHLIKTRGQQVTLRCSSQSGHNTVSWYQQALGQGPQFIFQYYREEENGRGNFPPRFSGLQFPNYSSELNVNALELDDSALYLCASSLEPGPGELFFGEGSRLTVL.

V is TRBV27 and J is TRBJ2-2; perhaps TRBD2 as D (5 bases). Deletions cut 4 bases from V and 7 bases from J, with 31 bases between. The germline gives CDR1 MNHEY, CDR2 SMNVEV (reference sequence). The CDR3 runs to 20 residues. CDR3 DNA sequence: TGTGCCAGCAGTTACTGGGCCCCTCAATTGGGAGTCAAATTGGGCGGGGAGCTGTTTTTT. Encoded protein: CASSYWAPQLGVKLGGELFF.

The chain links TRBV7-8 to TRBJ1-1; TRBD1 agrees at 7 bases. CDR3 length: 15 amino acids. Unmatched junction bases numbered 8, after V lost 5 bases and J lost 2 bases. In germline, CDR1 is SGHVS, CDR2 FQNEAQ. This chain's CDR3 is CASSIRQGKNTEAFF. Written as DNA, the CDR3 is TGTGCCAGCAGCATAAGACAGGGCAAAAACACTGAAGCTTTCTTT.

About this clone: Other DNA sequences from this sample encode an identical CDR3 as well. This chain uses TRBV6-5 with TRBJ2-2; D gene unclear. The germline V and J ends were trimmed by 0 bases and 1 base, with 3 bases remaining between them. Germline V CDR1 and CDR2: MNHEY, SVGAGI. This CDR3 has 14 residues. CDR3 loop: CASSYSRNTGELFF. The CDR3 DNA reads TGTGCCAGCAGTTACTCTCGGAACACCGGGGAGCTGTTTTTT.

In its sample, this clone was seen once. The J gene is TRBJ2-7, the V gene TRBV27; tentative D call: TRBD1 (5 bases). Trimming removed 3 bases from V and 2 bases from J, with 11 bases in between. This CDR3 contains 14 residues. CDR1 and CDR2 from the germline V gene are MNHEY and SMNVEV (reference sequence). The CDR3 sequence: CASSFQGQAYEQYF. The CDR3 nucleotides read TGTGCCAGCAGTTTTCAGGGCCAGGCCTACGAGCAGTACTTC.

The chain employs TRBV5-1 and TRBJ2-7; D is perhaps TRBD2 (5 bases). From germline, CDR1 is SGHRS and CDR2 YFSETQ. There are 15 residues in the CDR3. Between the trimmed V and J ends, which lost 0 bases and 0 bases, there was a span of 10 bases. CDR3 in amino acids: CASSLVSGSSYEQYF. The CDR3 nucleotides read TGCGCCAGCAGCTTGGTATCTGGGAGCTCCTACGAGCAGTACTTC.

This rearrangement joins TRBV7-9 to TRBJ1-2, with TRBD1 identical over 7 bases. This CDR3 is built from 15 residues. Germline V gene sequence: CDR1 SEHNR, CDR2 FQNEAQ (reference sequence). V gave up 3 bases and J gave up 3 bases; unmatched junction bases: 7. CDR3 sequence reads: CASSFPTGQDYGYTF. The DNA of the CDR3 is TGTGCCAGCAGCTTTCCGACAGGGCAAGACTATGGCTACACCTTC.

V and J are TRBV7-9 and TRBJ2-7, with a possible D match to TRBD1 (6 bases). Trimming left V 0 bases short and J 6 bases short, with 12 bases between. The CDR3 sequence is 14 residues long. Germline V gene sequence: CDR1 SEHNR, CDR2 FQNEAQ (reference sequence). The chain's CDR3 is CASSLARDIGEQYF. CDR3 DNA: TGTGCCAGCAGCTTAGCCCGGGACATAGGCGAGCAGTACTTC.

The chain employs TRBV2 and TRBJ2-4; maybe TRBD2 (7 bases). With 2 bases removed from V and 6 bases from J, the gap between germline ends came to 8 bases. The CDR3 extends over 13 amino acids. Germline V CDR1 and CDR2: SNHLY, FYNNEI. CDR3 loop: CASSERGGNIQYF. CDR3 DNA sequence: TGTGCCAGCAGTGAAAGGGGGGGAAACATTCAGTACTTC.

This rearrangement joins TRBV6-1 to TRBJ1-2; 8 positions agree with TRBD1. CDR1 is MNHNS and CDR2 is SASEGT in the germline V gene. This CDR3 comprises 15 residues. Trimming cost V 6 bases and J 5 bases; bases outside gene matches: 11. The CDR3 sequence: CASRDDGTGTYGYTF. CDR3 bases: TGTGCCAGCAGGGACGATGGGACAGGCACTTATGGCTACACCTTC.

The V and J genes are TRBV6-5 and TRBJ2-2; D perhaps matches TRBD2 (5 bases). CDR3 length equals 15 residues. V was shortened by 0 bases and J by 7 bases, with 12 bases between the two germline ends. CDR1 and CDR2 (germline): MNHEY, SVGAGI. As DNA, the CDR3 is TGTGCCAGCAGTTACTCGGGAGCCCGAGGCGGGGAGCTGTTTTTT. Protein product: CASSYSGARGGELFF.

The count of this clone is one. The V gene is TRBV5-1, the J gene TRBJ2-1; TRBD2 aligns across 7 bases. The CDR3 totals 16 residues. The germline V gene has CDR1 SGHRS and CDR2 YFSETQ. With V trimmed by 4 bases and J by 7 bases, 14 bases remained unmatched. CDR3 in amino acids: CASSPLTSGNTNEQFF. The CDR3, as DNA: TGCGCCAGCAGCCCTCTTACCAGCGGGAATACGAATGAGCAGTTCTTC.

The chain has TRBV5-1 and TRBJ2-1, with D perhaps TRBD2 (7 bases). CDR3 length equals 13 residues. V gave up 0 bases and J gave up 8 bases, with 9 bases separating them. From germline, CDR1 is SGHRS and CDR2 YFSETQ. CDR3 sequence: CASSLDGGHEQFF. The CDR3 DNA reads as TGCGCCAGCAGCTTGGACGGGGGGCATGAGCAGTTCTTC.

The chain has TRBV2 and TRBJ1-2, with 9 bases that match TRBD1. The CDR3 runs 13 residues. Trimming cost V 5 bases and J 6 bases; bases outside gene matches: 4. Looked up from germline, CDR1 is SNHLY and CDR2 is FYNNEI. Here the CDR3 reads CASSRRDRDGYTF. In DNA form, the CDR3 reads TGTGCCAGCAGTCGGCGGGACAGGGATGGCTACACCTTC.

For the CDR3, the DNA is TGTGCCTGGAGTCTTGGGACAGTGAACACTGAAGCTTTCTTT. The encoded protein is CAWSLGTVNTEAFF. The chain recombines TRBV30 with TRBJ1-1; 7 positions match TRBD1. Germline V gene lookup returns CDR1 GTSNPN and CDR2 SVGIG (reference sequence). There are 14 residues in the CDR3. V lost 2 bases and J lost 0; bases outside the gene matches: 3.

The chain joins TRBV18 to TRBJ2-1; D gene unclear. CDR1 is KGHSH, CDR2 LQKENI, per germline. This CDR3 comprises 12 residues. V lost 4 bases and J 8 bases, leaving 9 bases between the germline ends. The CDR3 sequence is CASSLGYDEQFF. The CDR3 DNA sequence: TGTGCCAGCTCACTGGGCTATGATGAGCAGTTCTTC.

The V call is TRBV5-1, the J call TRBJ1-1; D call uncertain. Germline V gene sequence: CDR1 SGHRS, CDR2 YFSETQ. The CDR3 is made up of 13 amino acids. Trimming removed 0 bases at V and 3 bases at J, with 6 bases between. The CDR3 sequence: CASSLDSYTEAFF. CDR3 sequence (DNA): TGCGCCAGCAGCTTGGACAGTTACACTGAAGCTTTCTTT.

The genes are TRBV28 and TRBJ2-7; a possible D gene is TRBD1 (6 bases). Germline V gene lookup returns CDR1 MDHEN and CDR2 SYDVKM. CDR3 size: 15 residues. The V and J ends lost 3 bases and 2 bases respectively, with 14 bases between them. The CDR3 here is CASSFGGSFTYEQYF. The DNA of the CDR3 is TGTGCCAGCAGTTTTGGGGGCAGCTTCACCTACGAGCAGTACTTC.